Listed here are 26 T cell receptor beta chains from one sample, sequenced in a study of blood T cell repertoires in COVID-19. Data came from immunoSEQ multiplex PCR; TCRdb stores just in-frame clones and leaves some out. This table has 120,000 to 150,000 clones, 84% appearing once. Sequenced input: PBMCs or T cells enriched from blood (not recorded which). The source of these receptors is a woman in her forties or fifties with acute COVID-19.

The table lists this clone with a count of one. J is TRBJ1-2 and V is TRBV14; D not resolved. Germline CDR1 SGHDN, CDR2 FVKESK. V lost 4 bases to trimming and J lost 8 bases, with 14 bases between them. This CDR3 has 13 residues. The CDR3 protein is CASSPAPGIGYTF. The CDR3 coding sequence is TGTGCCAGCAGCCCAGCCCCGGGGATCGGCTACACCTTC.

In its sample, this clone was seen once. The chain carries TRBV15 and TRBJ2-3; 8 positions match TRBD2. CDR3 length: 14 residues. Germline trimming cut 3 bases from V and 5 bases from J; bases unmatched to any gene: 4. Looked up from germline, CDR1 is LNHNV and CDR2 is YYDKDF (reference sequence). CDR3 sequence (DNA): TGTGCCACCAGCAGGGGGACTAGGGGAGATACGCAGTATTTT. Translation gives CATSRGTRGDTQYF.

Written as DNA, the CDR3 is TGTGCCAGTGGAACAGGGATTTCCTACAATGAGCAGTTCTTC. Protein: CASGTGISYNEQFF. The chain links TRBV27 to TRBJ2-1, with D tentatively TRBD1 (6 bases). V lost 9 bases to trimming and J lost 1 base, with 13 bases between them. There are 14 residues in the CDR3. The germline V gene encodes CDR1 MNHEY and CDR2 SMNVEV (reference sequence).

In this sample, this clone turned up once. The chain combines TRBV9 with TRBJ1-3; 12 nucleotides line up with TRBD1. CDR3 length: 17 amino acids. Germline V gives CDR1 SGDLS, CDR2 YYNGEE. Trimming at V came to 3 bases and at J to 8 bases, leaving 12 bases not matched to a gene. CDR3 in DNA: TGTGCCAGCAGCGCTCCCGGGACAGGGGGCGTCACGGACACCATATATTTT. Amino acids: CASSAPGTGGVTDTIYF.

The chain couples TRBV19 to TRBJ2-1, with D possibly matching TRBD2 (6 bases). V was clipped by 3 bases and J by 2 bases, with 14 bases between them. CDR1 and CDR2 (germline): LNHDA, SQIVND (reference sequence). CDR3 length equals 16 residues. CDR3 in amino acids: CASSMSTSHAYNEQFF. CDR3 bases: TGTGCCAGTAGTATGTCAACTAGCCATGCCTACAATGAGCAGTTCTTC.

The chain recombines TRBV12-3 or TRBV12-4 with TRBJ2-5; a weak D match, TRBD2 (6 bases). V was shortened by 7 bases and J by 7 bases, with 16 bases between the two germline ends. The CDR3 extends over 13 amino acids. The CDR3 reads CASTLGRRGTQYF. Here the CDR3 DNA reads TGTGCCAGCACCCTCGGACGGCGGGGGACCCAGTACTTC.

The CDR3, as DNA: TGTGCCAGCAGCTTGGGGACAGCCAGCTCTGGAAACACCATATATTTT. It translates to CASSLGTASSGNTIYF. The gene calls are TRBV5-6 and TRBJ1-3, with D possibly matching TRBD1 (6 bases). CDR1 and CDR2 (germline): SGHDT, YYEEEE. V was pared by 0 bases and J by 0 bases, with 10 bases between. This CDR3 comprises 16 residues.

This rearrangement joins TRBV7-9 to TRBJ2-1, with 14 bases identical to TRBD2. The germline gives CDR1 SEHNR, CDR2 FQNEAQ (reference sequence). V trimming: 3 bases; J trimming: 3 bases; junction bases outside the gene matches: 1. The CDR3 has 16 amino acids. The CDR3 sequence: CASSFGTSGGYNEQFF. The CDR3 DNA sequence: TGTGCCAGCAGCTTCGGGACTAGCGGGGGCTACAATGAGCAGTTCTTC.

This sequence joins TRBV11-1 and TRBJ1-2; 9 bases match TRBD1. The ends lost 4 bases at V and 3 bases at J; junction bases unmatched: 9. The CDR3 consists of 16 residues. Germline V CDR1 and CDR2: SGHAT, FQDESV (reference sequence). The CDR3: CASSSFPRQGDYGYTF. Here the CDR3 DNA reads TGTGCCAGCAGCTCCTTCCCAAGACAGGGGGACTATGGCTACACCTTC.

The V and J genes are TRBV2 and TRBJ2-4, with 10 bases matching TRBD1. Germline CDR1 and CDR2: SNHLY and FYNNEI. V trimming: 6 bases; J trimming: 4 bases; junction bases outside the gene matches: 9. The CDR3 extends over 16 amino acids. This CDR3 is CASSRGRTGGKNIQYF. The DNA for the CDR3 is TGTGCCAGCAGCAGGGGGCGGACAGGGGGTAAAAACATTCAGTACTTC.

The rearrangement links TRBV9 to TRBJ2-7, with a tentative D call TRBD2 (6 bases). The CDR3 spans 14 residues. V shed 4 bases and J shed 5 bases, with 16 bases lying between them. From germline, CDR1 is SGDLS and CDR2 YYNGEE. CDR3 amino acids: CASSPRGGLNEQYF. Written as DNA, the CDR3 is TGTGCCAGCAGCCCTCGCGGAGGGCTAAACGAGCAGTACTTC.

As regards this clone: The same CDR3 is also encoded by other DNA sequences in this sample. This chain joins TRBV7-8 and TRBJ1-2; D perhaps matches TRBD1 (6 bases). Germline loops: CDR1 SGHVS, CDR2 FQNEAQ. This CDR3 has 14 amino acids. V dropped 2 bases and J dropped 0 bases, with 7 bases sitting between them. The CDR3 DNA follows: TGTGCCAGCAGCTTACAGGGGACTAACTATGGCTACACCTTC. It specifies CASSLQGTNYGYTF.

This clone turned up a few times. J is TRBJ2-6 and V is TRBV27, with TRBD1 as a possible D gene (5 bases). The CDR3 length is 18 residues. Germline values: CDR1 MNHEY, CDR2 SMNVEV (reference sequence). V was pared by 2 bases and J by 1 base, with 15 bases between. The CDR3 is CASSLRGRARSGANVLTF. The CDR3 DNA reads TGTGCCAGCAGTTTACGAGGCAGGGCGCGTTCTGGGGCCAACGTCCTGACTTTC.

V gene TRBV12-3 or TRBV12-4 combines with J gene TRBJ1-5; D uncertain. The V end lost 6 bases, the J end lost 4 bases, and 10 bases lay between the germline ends. CDR3 length: 13 residues. DNA for the CDR3: TGTGCCAGCAGACGACTTGGTAATCAGCCCCAGCATTTT. Translating it yields CASRRLGNQPQHF.

The chain uses TRBV7-9 and TRBJ2-6; the D call may be TRBD1 or TRBD2 (6 bases each). The CDR3 covers 18 residues. V was pared by 8 bases and J by 0 bases, with 20 bases between. Germline assignment: CDR1 SEHNR and CDR2 FQNEAQ (reference sequence). CDR3 sequence reads: CASSLGGTLDSGANVLTF. The CDR3 DNA is TGTGCCAGCTCATTGGGGGGCACACTCGACTCTGGGGCCAACGTCCTGACTTTC.

V usage is TRBV7-9 and J usage is TRBJ2-1; a weak D match, TRBD2 (7 bases). Germline V gene lookup returns CDR1 SEHNR and CDR2 FQNEAQ (reference sequence). V was trimmed by 7 bases and J by 9 bases, leaving 16 bases between them. The CDR3 consists of 13 residues. The CDR3 reads CASTSVGGLEQFF. The CDR3, as DNA: TGTGCCAGCACCTCCGTGGGGGGGCTTGAGCAGTTCTTC.

The rearrangement joins TRBV5-1 to TRBJ1-2; TRBD1 might be the D (6 bases). Trimming pared 4 bases from V and 6 bases from J, leaving 13 bases between. This CDR3 contains 13 residues. Per the germline V gene, CDR1 is SGHRS and CDR2 is YFSETQ. The CDR3 DNA sequence: TGCGCCAGCAGCCCTACAGGGTCTCATGGCTACACCTTC. It encodes CASSPTGSHGYTF.

This clone has just a few counts. This CDR3 is CASSLTAVSETQYF. CDR3 DNA: TGTGCCAGCAGTTTAACAGCAGTTTCCGAGACCCAGTACTTC. The rearrangement uses TRBV27 and TRBJ2-5; D not resolved. The germline V gene has CDR1 MNHEY and CDR2 SMNVEV (reference sequence). Trimming took 2 bases from V and 5 from J, leaving 12 bases between them. The CDR3 sequence is 14 residues long.

The gene calls are TRBV3-1 (or the pseudogene TRBV3-2) and TRBJ1-1; the D is unclear. Germline-derived CDR1 and CDR2 are LGHDT and YNNKEL (reference sequence). The CDR3 loop spans 14 amino acids. With 0 bases removed from V and 3 bases from J, the gap between germline ends came to 8 bases. The CDR3 DNA follows: TGTGCCAGCAGCCAAGAAACGGAGGACACTGAAGCTTTCTTT. Amino acids: CASSQETEDTEAFF.

In this sample, this clone turned up once. This chain uses TRBV24-1 with TRBJ2-1, with 11 bases aligning to TRBD2. V gave up 5 bases and J gave up 10 bases; unmatched junction bases: 12. CDR3 length equals 16 residues. Germline CDR1 reads KGHDR; CDR2 reads SFDVKD. CDR3: CATSAFVTSGKEEQFF. Written as DNA, the CDR3 is TGTGCCACCAGTGCCTTTGTGACTAGCGGGAAGGAAGAGCAGTTCTTC.

The gene calls are TRBV5-1 and TRBJ2-1; no clear D gene. V lost 1 base and J 13 bases, leaving 12 bases between the germline ends. This CDR3 has 12 residues. Germline CDR1 is SGHRS and CDR2 is YFSETQ. The CDR3 region is CASSLSQRHQFF. CDR3 sequence (DNA): TGCGCCAGCAGCTTGAGCCAGCGTCATCAGTTCTTC.

The chain combines TRBV2 with TRBJ2-7; D might be TRBD1 (5 bases). The CDR3 has 12 residues. Germline V gene data show CDR1 as SNHLY and CDR2 as FYNNEI. Trimming removed 4 bases at V and 3 bases at J, with 7 bases between. The CDR3 coding sequence is TGTGCCAGCAGTGCCCAGGGCTACGAGCAGTACTTC. Its translation: CASSAQGYEQYF.

CDR3: CASSRGTGGNTEAFF. CDR3 nucleotides: TGTGCCAGCAGTCGAGGAACCGGGGGTAACACTGAAGCTTTCTTT. The chain is built from TRBV6-6 and TRBJ1-1; D may be TRBD1 (5 bases). Germline V gene lookup returns CDR1 MNHNY and CDR2 SVGAGI (reference sequence). Trimming removed 5 bases from V and 2 bases from J, with 15 bases in between. This CDR3 comprises 15 residues.

The J gene is TRBJ2-7, the V gene TRBV14, with D perhaps TRBD2 (5 bases). Trimming cost V 1 base and J 6 bases, with 22 bases left between them. The CDR3 loop spans 17 amino acids. Germline V gene data show CDR1 as SGHDN and CDR2 as FVKESK. CDR3 coding DNA: TGTGCCAGCAGCCAAGCTGGGGTGTCGGGTGGAGGAGCCGAGCAGTACTTC. Translated, it gives CASSQAGVSGGGAEQYF. Looking up the rest from reference TRBV14 and TRBJ2-7 gives the full variable domain: EAGVTQFPSHSVIEKGQTVTLRCDPISGHDNLYWYRRVMGKEIKFLLHFVKESKQDESGMPNNRFLAERTGGTYSTLKVQPAELEDSGVYFCASSQAGVSGGGAEQYFGPGTRLTVT.

V is TRBV7-8 and J is TRBJ1-2, with unresolved D. Trimming removed 5 bases from V and 8 bases from J, with 24 bases in between. The CDR3 sequence is 16 residues long. Germline V lookup: CDR1 SGHVS, CDR2 FQNEAQ. The CDR3 loop is CASSLHDEAGLRGYTF. The CDR3 DNA follows: TGTGCCAGCAGCCTCCACGACGAAGCGGGTTTGAGGGGCTACACCTTC.

This clone came up a few times. The V gene is TRBV11-2, the J gene TRBJ2-7; D unclear. There are 10 residues in the CDR3. Trimming took 5 bases from V and 4 from J, leaving 3 bases between them. CDR1 is SGHAT and CDR2 is FQNNGV in the germline V gene. The CDR3 is CASSRYEQYF. CDR3 nucleotides: TGTGCCAGCAGCCGGTACGAGCAGTACTTC.